These T cell receptor beta chains were read from a single sample in a study of PD-1 blockade in classical Hodgkin lymphoma. Clones were read by immunoSEQ multiplex PCR, and TCRdb kept only the in-frame ones, dropping some. The table has under 60,000 clones, roughly 66% seen once. The sample was peripheral blood mononuclear cells (PBMCs), taken before the second cycle of nivolumab. These receptors all come from a human donor with classical Hodgkin lymphoma. The CDR3 runs from the conserved cysteine through the conserved F or W. A D gene is named only where the DNA matches it firmly. The size field is filled for only some rows; it gives once, few, many or a size class.

d_gene	len	abundance	v_gene	j_gene	CDR3nt	CDR3aa
NA	14	NA	TRBV7-9	TRBJ2-5	TGTGCCAGCAGCTTATTACTTGGAGGCGAGACCCAGTACTTC	CASSLLLGGETQYF
NA	18	few	TRBV10-3	TRBJ1-2	TGTGCCATCAGTGAGTCGAACGCCGGACTACGAGCTAACTATGGCTACACCTTC	CAISESNAGLRANYGYTF
TRBD1	15	NA	TRBV27	TRBJ2-3	TGTGCCAGCAGTACTCGACAGGGGAACACAGATACGCAGTATTTT	CASSTRQGNTDTQYF
TRBD1	12	NA	TRBV30	TRBJ2-7	TGTGCCTGGTCAGGACAGGGGGCGCGTGTGGACTTC	CAWSGQGARVDF
NA	12	NA	TRBV30	TRBJ1-1	TGTGCCTGGAATAGGGCTAACACTGAAGCTTTCTTT	CAWNRANTEAFF
TRBD2	15	NA	TRBV5-1	TRBJ2-1	TGCGCCAGCAGCATCGGGACTAGCGGGGGCAATGAGCAGTTCTTC	CASSIGTSGGNEQFF
TRBD1	15	NA	TRBV27	TRBJ2-5	TGTGCCAGCAGTCCCGGGACAGGGGGTCAAGAGACCCAGTACTTC	CASSPGTGGQETQYF
NA	13	NA	TRBV6-6	TRBJ1-2	TGTGCCAGCAGTCCCCAAGGGCCCTATGGCTACACCTTC	CASSPQGPYGYTF
NA	16	few	TRBV29-1	TRBJ2-3	TGCAGCGTTGACGGGCAGGGGAGATGGGGGACAGATACGCAGTATTTT	CSVDGQGRWGTDTQYF
TRBD2	17	NA	TRBV19	TRBJ2-3	TGTGCCAGTAGTCCCAGGACTAGCGGGAGGATGGCAGATACGCAGTATTTT	CASSPRTSGRMADTQYF
TRBD2	16	few	TRBV6-5	TRBJ2-3	TGTGCCAGCAGTTACGAACGTAGTAGCGGGAGATATACGCAGTATTTT	CASSYERSSGRYTQYF
NA	15	NA	TRBV2	TRBJ2-1	TGTGCCAGCAGTGAAGCGGGAGTCCAGGGGAATGAGCAGTTCTTC	CASSEAGVQGNEQFF
TRBD2	16	NA	TRBV4-1	TRBJ2-2	TGCGCCAGCAGCCAAGGACTAGCGGGAGGAATCGGGGAGCTGTTTTTT	CASSQGLAGGIGELFF
NA	16	few	TRBV28	TRBJ2-1	TGTGCCAGCAGTTTATCGTCCACGGGGTCTTACAATGAGCAGTTCTTC	CASSLSSTGSYNEQFF
NA	13	many	TRBV4-1	TRBJ2-7	TGCGCCAGCAGCCAACCCCCTAGGGACGAGCAGTACTTC	CASSQPPRDEQYF
TRBD2	14	NA	TRBV30	TRBJ2-1	TGTGCCTGCACCCGGGGACTAGCCGTCGATGAGCAGTTCTTC	CACTRGLAVDEQFF
TRBD1	14	many	TRBV6-1	TRBJ2-7	TGTGCCAGCAGCCCGGACAGGGTGTCCTACGAGCAGTACTTC	CASSPDRVSYEQYF
NA	15	NA	TRBV9	TRBJ2-3	TGTGCCAGCAGCGTAAGAGGCTGGGGCACAGATACGCAGTATTTT	CASSVRGWGTDTQYF
NA	15	NA	TRBV5-1	TRBJ1-2	TGCGCCAGCAGCTTGGCAGGACAGACGCCCGATGGCTACACCTTC	CASSLAGQTPDGYTF
NA	14	medium-sized	TRBV30	TRBJ1-3	TGTGCCTGGAATGGGGCCTACTCTGGAAACACCATATATTTT	CAWNGAYSGNTIYF
TRBD2	14	medium-sized	TRBV30	TRBJ2-1	TGTGCCTGGAGTGAGACTAGCGGGATTTCTGAGCAGTTCTTC	CAWSETSGISEQFF
TRBD1	19	NA	TRBV19	TRBJ1-5	TGTGCCAGTAGTATCTGGGACAGGGGGCTTGAGTCGCAGGGCCAGCCCCAGCATTTT	CASSIWDRGLESQGQPQHF
TRBD1	15	NA	TRBV30	TRBJ2-2	TGTGCCTGGAATCCCGGGACAGGGAGGCCCGGGGAGCTGTTTTTT	CAWNPGTGRPGELFF
TRBD2	12	NA	TRBV29-1	TRBJ2-5	TGCAGCGTTGAGGGACTAGCAGAGACCCAGTACTTC	CSVEGLAETQYF
NA	13	NA	TRBV6-6	TRBJ1-1	TGTGCCAGCAGTTACTCGCTGGCCACTGAAGCTTTCTTT	CASSYSLATEAFF
TRBD1	14	NA	TRBV7-8	TRBJ1-2	TGTGCCAGCAGCCCGCGACAGGGCTCCTATGGCTACACCTTC	CASSPRQGSYGYTF
NA	13	NA	TRBV7-9	TRBJ1-3	TGTGCCAGCAGCTCACCAAACGGAAACACCATATATTTT	CASSSPNGNTIYF
TRBD2	17	NA	TRBV2	TRBJ2-5	TGTGCCAGCAGAAGGACTAGCGGGAGGGACTATCAAGAGAGCCAGTACTTC	CASRRTSGRDYQESQYF
NA	15	NA	TRBV11-2	TRBJ1-5	TGTGCCAGCAGTTTGATCGGGTCCAGCAATCAGCCCCAGCATTTT	CASSLIGSSNQPQHF
TRBD2	13	NA	TRBV7-2	TRBJ2-7	TGTGCCAGCAGCCTAAACGGGGGGTACGAGCAGTACTTC	CASSLNGGYEQYF
NA	15	NA	TRBV7-3	TRBJ2-1	TGTGCCAGCAGCCCCCGAGGGGGAGGGTTCGGTGAGCAGTTCTTC	CASSPRGGGFGEQFF
NA	18	NA	TRBV19	TRBJ2-2	TGTGCCAGTAGTATAACCTGGGCCTGGGATCTTGGCACCGGGGAGCTGTTTTTT	CASSITWAWDLGTGELFF
TRBD2	17	NA	TRBV28	TRBJ2-7	TGTGCCAGCAGTTCAACCCGGACTAGCGGGTTCGGGGACGAGCAGTACTTC	CASSSTRTSGFGDEQYF
TRBD1	16	NA	TRBV7-2	TRBJ2-1	TGTGCCAGCAGCTTGTCCACCGGGACAGGGTCAAATGAGCAGTTCTTC	CASSLSTGTGSNEQFF
NA	13	NA	TRBV5-1	TRBJ2-5	TGCGCCAGCTCCGAGGGGGTTGGGGAGACCCAGTACTTC	CASSEGVGETQYF
NA	12	few	TRBV7-9	TRBJ1-1	TGTGCCAGCAGCTGGGGGAACACTGAAGCTTTCTTT	CASSWGNTEAFF
NA	13	few	TRBV7-6	TRBJ1-1	TGTGCCAGCAGCCGCCTAGAAGGGACTGAAGCTTTCTTT	CASSRLEGTEAFF
TRBD1	15	few	TRBV6-5	TRBJ1-1	TGTGCCAGCAGTTACTCACAGGGGGCGAACACTGAAGCTTTCTTT	CASSYSQGANTEAFF
NA	14	NA	TRBV6-6	TRBJ1-2	TGTGCCAGCAGTTCCCCTGGGGGGGCGAGTGGCTACACCTTC	CASSSPGGASGYTF
NA	14	few	TRBV28	TRBJ1-3	TGTGCCAGCAGTTTTCGGGGGTCAGGAAACACCATATATTTT	CASSFRGSGNTIYF
NA	12	NA	TRBV29-1	TRBJ2-3	TGCAGCGTTGCCCCCATCACAGATACGCAGTATTTT	CSVAPITDTQYF
TRBD1	15	NA	TRBV7-9	TRBJ1-2	TGTGCCAGCAGCTTAGCGGGGGGGACAGGGGCCGGCTACACCTTC	CASSLAGGTGAGYTF
NA	17	NA	TRBV4-1	TRBJ2-7	TGCGCCAGCAGCCAAGAAGCTCCGCCTACTATCTCCTACGAGCAGTACTTC	CASSQEAPPTISYEQYF
TRBD1	14	NA	TRBV14	TRBJ1-2	TGTGCCAGCAGCCAGGTACAGGGGGCCGCTGGCTACACCTTC	CASSQVQGAAGYTF
TRBD1	16	NA	TRBV28	TRBJ1-5	TGTGCCAGCAGTTTAGCCAGGACAGGGGAGGGTCAGCCCCAGCATTTT	CASSLARTGEGQPQHF
NA	14	NA	TRBV11-3	TRBJ2-1	TGTGCCAGCAGCTTAGATCTAGGAGTAGGGGAGCAGTTCTTC	CASSLDLGVGEQFF
NA	16	NA	TRBV5-6	TRBJ2-7	TGTGCCAGCAGCACAACCGGGACACGGGGGAATTACGAGCAGTACTTC	CASSTTGTRGNYEQYF
NA	14	NA	TRBV7-2	TRBJ2-6	TGTGCCAGCAGCCCCCCCTCTGGGGCCAACGTCCTGACTTTC	CASSPPSGANVLTF
NA	14	NA	TRBV7-8	TRBJ1-5	TGTGCCAGCAGCTTCCCAGGCCATAATCAGCCCCAGCATTTT	CASSFPGHNQPQHF
TRBD2	15	NA	TRBV14	TRBJ2-7	TGTGCCAGCAGCGCAAGGACTAGCGGACCCTACGAGCAGTACTTC	CASSARTSGPYEQYF